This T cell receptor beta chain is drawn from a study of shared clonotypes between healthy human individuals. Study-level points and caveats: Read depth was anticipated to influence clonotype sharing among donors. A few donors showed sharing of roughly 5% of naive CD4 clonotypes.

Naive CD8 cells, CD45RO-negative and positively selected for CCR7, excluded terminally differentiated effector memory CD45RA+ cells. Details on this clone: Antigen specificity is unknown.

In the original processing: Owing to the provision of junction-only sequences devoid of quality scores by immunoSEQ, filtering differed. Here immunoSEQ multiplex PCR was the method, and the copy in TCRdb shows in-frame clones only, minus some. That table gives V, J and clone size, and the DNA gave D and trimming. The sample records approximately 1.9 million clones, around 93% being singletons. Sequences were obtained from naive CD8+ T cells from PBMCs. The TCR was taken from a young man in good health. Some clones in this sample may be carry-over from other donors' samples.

The CDR3 here is CASSVAQGSDTEAFF. As DNA, the CDR3 is TGTGCCAGCAGCGTAGCCCAGGGGTCGGACACTGAAGCTTTCTTT. This chain joins TRBV9 and TRBJ1-1, with a possible D match to TRBD1 (6 bases). This CDR3 spans 15 amino acids. Germline V CDR1 and CDR2: SGDLS, YYNGEE. The V end was cut by 0 bases, the J end by 3 bases, with 12 bases between.